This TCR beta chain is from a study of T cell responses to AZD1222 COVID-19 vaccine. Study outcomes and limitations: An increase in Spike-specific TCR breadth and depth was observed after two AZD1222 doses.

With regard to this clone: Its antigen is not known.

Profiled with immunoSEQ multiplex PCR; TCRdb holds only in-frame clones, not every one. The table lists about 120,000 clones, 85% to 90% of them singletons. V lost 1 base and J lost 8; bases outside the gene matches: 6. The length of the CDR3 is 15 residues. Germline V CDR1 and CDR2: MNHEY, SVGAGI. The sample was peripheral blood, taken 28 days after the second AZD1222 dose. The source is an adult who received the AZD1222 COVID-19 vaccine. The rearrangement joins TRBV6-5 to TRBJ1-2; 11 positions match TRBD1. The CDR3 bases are TGTGCCAGCAGTTACTACAGGACAGGGGGCGTAGGCTACACCTTC. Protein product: CASSYYRTGGVGYTF.